This paragraph covers one TCR beta chain sequence. V was shortened by 1 base and J by 3 bases, with 10 bases between the two germline ends. Germline V CDR1 and CDR2: LNHDA, SQIVND (reference sequence). This CDR3 is built from 14 residues. These data originate in a study of radiotherapy plus CTLA-4 blockade in lung cancer. Sequencing was performed with immunoSEQ multiplex PCR; in TCRdb, only in-frame clones are kept and a portion is missing. The sample has roughly 130,000 clones, around 89% seen once. The chain uses TRBV19 and TRBJ2-7; no firm D call. The sample in question was peripheral blood, obtained from a patient treated with radiotherapy plus ipilimumab. This receptor was taken from a human donor with non-small cell lung cancer that progressed on radiotherapy plus ipilimumab. This CDR3 reads CASSIGLVGYEQYF. The CDR3 coding sequence is TGTGCCAGTAGTATAGGGCTAGTGGGCTACGAGCAGTACTTC.